The present entry profiles one T cell receptor beta chain with its context. Its antigen is not identified. This specimen belongs to a study of cytomegalovirus exposure and HLA in healthy donors. Findings and limits, study-wide: Around 160 TCR beta chains were listed as cytomegalovirus-associated.

Profiled with immunoSEQ multiplex PCR; TCRdb holds only in-frame clones, not every one. The sample lists hundreds of thousands of clones; roughly 89% were seen once. Separate from the approximately 600-subject first cohort was the approximately 120-subject validation cohort, to which the donors belonged. V lost 8 bases to trimming and J lost 2 bases, with 23 bases between them. CDR3 size: 17 residues. From germline, CDR1 is SEHNR and CDR2 FQNEAQ (reference sequence). The V and J genes are TRBV7-9 and TRBJ2-3; possibly TRBD1 for D (6 bases). Sequenced: PBMCs. This TCR came from a woman between 18 and 30 years old in good health and CMV-seronegative. CDR3 DNA sequence: TGTGCCAGCCATCCTATTGATCAGGGGCAGTACACAGATACGCAGTATTTT. It specifies CASHPIDQGQYTDTQYF.